This record covers a single TCR beta chain. The antigen is unknown. Given a much more abundant clone one base away, this may be a read error. In this CDR3 the conserved last residue, phenylalanine or tryptophan, is missing, so a read error is likely. This CDR3 contains 14 residues. Germline V gives CDR1 SGHKS, CDR2 YYEKEE (reference sequence). Trimming cost V 5 bases and J 4 bases, with 10 bases left between them. This entry belongs to a study of blood T cells in healthy people across ages. The study, taken as a whole, reports: Both higher diversity and more naive CD4+ cells marked long-lived donors when set against aged donors.

It was with a sample-barcoded 5' primer and a J-beta primer mix that a second PCR of roughly 7 to 11 cycles was run. Via MiXCR, TCRdb re-called the 5' RACE reads, giving one row per CDR3 protein. There are about 840,000 distinct CDR3 sequences in the sample; almost 30% occur only once, and 10% lies in the top ten. The sample was also reused in another study, on T cells of mothers and their children.

The chain is built from TRBV5-5 and TRBJ1-6, with a tentative D call TRBD1 (5 bases). Sequencing was done on a sample of blood. The receptor was isolated from a woman in her thirties or forties in good health. The CDR3 is CASRDGTYNSPLHV. The CDR3 DNA sequence: TGTGCCAGCAGGGACGGGACTTATAATTCACCCCTCCACGTT.